The source of this T cell receptor (beta chain) is a study of T cell repertoires in cytomegalovirus infection. This clonotype was recorded many times. Its specificity is unknown. TCRdb passed the reads through MiXCR, listing each CDR3 protein once. The sample contains about 340,000 distinct CDR3 sequences, 29% of which appear only once. Trimming left V 0 bases short and J 11 bases short, with 6 bases between. CDR3 size: 11 residues. The germline V gene has CDR1 SGHTA and CDR2 FQGNSA. The receptor comes from a human donor in good health (CMV status not recorded). Some clones in this sample may be carry-over from other donors' samples. The V gene is TRBV7-2, the J gene TRBJ2-3; TRBD1 is a possible D gene (5 bases). Here the sequenced sample was cultured PBMCs, taken from culture after CMV antigen stimulation. The CDR3 loop is CASSLATGQYF. The CDR3, as DNA: TGTGCCAGCAGCTTAGCAACAGGGCAGTATTTT.